This T cell receptor (beta chain) was found in a study of liver allograft versus peripheral blood T cells. Study-wide context: A comparison was made between T cell receptor repertoires in transplanted livers and those in recipients' peripheral blood.

The count of this clonotype is one. Its antigen is currently unknown. One end of the junction fails to match germline, which may point to a read error. The germline gives CDR1 MNHNS, CDR2 SASEGT. This CDR3 is 16 amino acids long. Study conclusions and caveats: Liver allografts reportedly held T cell receptor repertoires unlike those in peripheral blood.

Using its own MiXCR run on the reads, TCRdb lists one record per CDR3 protein. The sample shows some 7,200 distinct CDR3 sequences, 15% to 20% of them seen only once. This receptor was identified in a human patient who had a liver transplant. These T cells may partly come from the graft donor. The chain carries TRBV6-1 and TRBJ1-3; D might be TRBD1 (5 bases). CDR3 region: CDSSAPGRSSGNTIYF. CDR3 coding DNA: TGTGACAGCAGTGCGCCGGGACGGAGCTCTGGAAACACCATATATTTT.